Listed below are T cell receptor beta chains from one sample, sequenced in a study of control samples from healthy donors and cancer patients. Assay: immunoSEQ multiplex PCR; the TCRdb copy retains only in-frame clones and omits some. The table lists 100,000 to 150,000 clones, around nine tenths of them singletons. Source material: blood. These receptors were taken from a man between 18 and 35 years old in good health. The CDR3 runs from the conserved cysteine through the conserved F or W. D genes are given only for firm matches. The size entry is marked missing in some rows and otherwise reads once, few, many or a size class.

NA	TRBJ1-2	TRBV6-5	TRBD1	TGTGCCAGCAGTCCCCGGACAGGGTATGGCTACACCTTC	CASSPRTGYGYTF
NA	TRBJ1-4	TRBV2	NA	TGTGCCAGCAGTCCCTCAACTAATGAAAAACTGTTTTTT	CASSPSTNEKLFF
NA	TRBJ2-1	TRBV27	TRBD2	TGTGCCAGCAGTTTTAGCGGGAGCATTGATGAGCAGTTCTTC	CASSFSGSIDEQFF
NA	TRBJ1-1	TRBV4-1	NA	TGCGCCAGCAGCCATAGGGACACTGAAGCTTTCTTT	CASSHRDTEAFF
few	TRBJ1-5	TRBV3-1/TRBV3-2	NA	TGTGCCAGCAGCCAAGGAAAAGCCGGGAGTAGCAATCAGCCCCAGCATTTT	CASSQGKAGSSNQPQHF
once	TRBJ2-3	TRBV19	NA	TGTGCCAGTACACCCCGCCAGGGCACAGATACGCAGTATTTT	CASTPRQGTDTQYF
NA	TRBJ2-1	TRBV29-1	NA	TGCAGCGTGGAGTCCGGGACAAATTACAATGAGCAGTTCTTC	CSVESGTNYNEQFF
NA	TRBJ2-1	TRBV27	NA	TGTGCCAGCACTCCCGCGGGGCTCGGGGATGAGCAGTTCTTC	CASTPAGLGDEQFF
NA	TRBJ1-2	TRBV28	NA	TGTGCCAGCACCGCCGGGGGAATTGGTGGCTACACCTTC	CASTAGGIGGYTF
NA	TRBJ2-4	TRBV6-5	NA	TGTGCCAGCAGACTGGACAGTACAAACATTCAGTACTTC	CASRLDSTNIQYF
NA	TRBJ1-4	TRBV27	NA	TGTGCCAGCAGTTTACCAGGGTCTAATGAAAAACTGTTTTTT	CASSLPGSNEKLFF
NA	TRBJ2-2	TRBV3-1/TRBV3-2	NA	TGTGCCAGCAGCCAAGTTACAGCGGCTAACACCGGGGAGCTGTTTTTT	CASSQVTAANTGELFF
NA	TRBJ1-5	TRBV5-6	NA	TGTGCCAGCAGCTTACGGGGTCCTTATAGCAATCAGCCCCAGCATTTT	CASSLRGPYSNQPQHF
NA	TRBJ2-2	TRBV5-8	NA	TGTGCCAGCAGCCGTTTCCCGATTAGAGGGCCCGGGGAGCTGTTTTTT	CASSRFPIRGPGELFF
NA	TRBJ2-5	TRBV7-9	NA	TGTGCCAGCAGCTTAAATCAAGAGACCCAGTACTTC	CASSLNQETQYF
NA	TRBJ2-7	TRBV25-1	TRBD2	TGTGCCAGCAGTGAATTGAGCGGGGGGAGATCCTACGAGCAGTACTTC	CASSELSGGRSYEQYF
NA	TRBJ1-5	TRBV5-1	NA	TGCGCCAGCAGCTTAGTAGGGGGATACAATCAGCCCCAGCATTTT	CASSLVGGYNQPQHF
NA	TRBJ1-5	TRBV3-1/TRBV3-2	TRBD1	TGTGCCAGCAGCCAATGGGGACAGGGTGGGAATCAGCCCCAGCATTTT	CASSQWGQGGNQPQHF
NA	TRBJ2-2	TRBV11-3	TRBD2	TGTGCCAGCAGCAGCATAGCGGGGACCGGGGAGCTGTTTTTT	CASSSIAGTGELFF
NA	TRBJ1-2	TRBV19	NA	TGTGCCAGTAGTACTTCCCAGGGGACCGGTTATGGCTACACCTTC	CASSTSQGTGYGYTF
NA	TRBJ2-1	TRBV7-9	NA	TGTGCCAGCAGCTTAGGGACCTTTGGTGTTGAGCAGTTCTTC	CASSLGTFGVEQFF
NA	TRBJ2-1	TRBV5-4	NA	TGTGCCAGCAGCTTGAGTGGGCGCGCCTACAATGAGCAGTTCTTC	CASSLSGRAYNEQFF
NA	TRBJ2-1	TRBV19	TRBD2	TGTGCCAGTAGAAAACTAGCGGACTACAATGAGCAGTTCTTC	CASRKLADYNEQFF
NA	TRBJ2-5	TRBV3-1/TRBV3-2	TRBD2	TGTGCCAGCAGCCACCTAGCGGGGGGGCCAGAGACCCAGTACTTC	CASSHLAGGPETQYF
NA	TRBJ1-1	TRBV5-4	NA	TGTGCCAGCAGCTTGGGGGGGGCCAAAGACACTGAAGCTTTCTTT	CASSLGGAKDTEAFF
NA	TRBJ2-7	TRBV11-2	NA	TGTGCCAGCAGCTCTTATTGGACGGACTACGAGCAGTACTTC	CASSSYWTDYEQYF
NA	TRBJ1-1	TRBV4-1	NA	TGCGCCAGCAGCCAAGTTGACGGCGCCGGCACTGAAGCTTTCTTT	CASSQVDGAGTEAFF
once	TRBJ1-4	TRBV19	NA	TGTGCCAGTAGTACCGGGACAAGATATGAAAAACTGTTTTTT	CASSTGTRYEKLFF
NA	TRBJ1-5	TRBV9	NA	TGTGCCAGCAGCGAGGAGCCAAGGCAGCCCCAGCATTTT	CASSEEPRQPQHF
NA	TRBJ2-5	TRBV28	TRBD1	TGTGCCAGCAGTCTATCCTGGACAGGGGATAAAGAGACCCAGTACTTC	CASSLSWTGDKETQYF
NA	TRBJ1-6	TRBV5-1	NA	TGCGCCAGCAGCTTGACAGCGGAGGACTCACCCCTCCACTTT	CASSLTAEDSPLHF
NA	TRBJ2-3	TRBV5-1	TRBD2	TGCGCCAGCAGCTCGGGACTAGTTTATACAGATACGCAGTATTTT	CASSSGLVYTDTQYF
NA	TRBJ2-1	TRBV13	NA	TGTGCCAGCAGCTTATACCTCGGGAGTAGGAGGAATGAGCAGTTCTTC	CASSLYLGSRRNEQFF
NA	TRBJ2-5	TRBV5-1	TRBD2	TGCGCCAGCAGCTTGGATCCGGGACTAGCGGGAGTCCAGCAAGAGACCCAGTACTTC	CASSLDPGLAGVQQETQYF
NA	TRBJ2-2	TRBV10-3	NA	TGTGCCATCAGTGAGGGCGGGGAGCTGTTTTTT	CAISEGGELFF
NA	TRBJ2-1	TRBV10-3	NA	TGTGCCATCAGTGATTCCTCCGGAAGTTACAATGAGCAGTTCTTC	CAISDSSGSYNEQFF
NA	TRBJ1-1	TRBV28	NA	TGTGCCAGCAGTTTCGGGGTGACTGAAGCTTTCTTT	CASSFGVTEAFF
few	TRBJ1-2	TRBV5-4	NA	TGTGCCAGCAGCCATGAGACAGTTAACTATGGCTACACCTTC	CASSHETVNYGYTF
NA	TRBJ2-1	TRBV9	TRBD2	TGTGCCAGCAGCCCGGGACTAGCGGGCCCCCTCCTCAATGAGCAGTTCTTC	CASSPGLAGPLLNEQFF
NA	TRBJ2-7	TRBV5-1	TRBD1	TGCGCCAGCAGCCACTCGGGACAGGGGGAACCCTACGAGCAGTACTTC	CASSHSGQGEPYEQYF
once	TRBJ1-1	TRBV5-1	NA	TGCGCCAGCAGCTTGGGAGCAGAGATGAACACTGAAGCTTTCTTT	CASSLGAEMNTEAFF
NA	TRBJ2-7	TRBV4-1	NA	TGCGCCAGCAGCCAAGGCACGCTGGTCCCGGGGGCCTTCGAGCAGTACTTC	CASSQGTLVPGAFEQYF
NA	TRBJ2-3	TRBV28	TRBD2	TGTGCCAGCAGTTTATCTGGCGGGGGGGCCGCTGGGGCAGATACGCAGTATTTT	CASSLSGGGAAGADTQYF
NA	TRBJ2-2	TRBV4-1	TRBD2	TGCGCCAGCAGCCCCTTCACTAGCGGGGGGCCCGCGAACACCGGGGAGCTGTTTTTT	CASSPFTSGGPANTGELFF
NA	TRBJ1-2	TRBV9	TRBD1	TGTGCCAGCAGCGTAGTCGAGGGGGCGGTTGGCTACACCTTC	CASSVVEGAVGYTF
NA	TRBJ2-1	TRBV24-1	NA	TGTGCCACCAGTGATGGAACACAGGGATCCTTTGGCAATGAGCAGTTCTTC	CATSDGTQGSFGNEQFF
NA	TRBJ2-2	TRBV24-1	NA	TGTGCCACCAGTGGCGGCGCGTTGGACACCGGGGAGCTGTTTTTT	CATSGGALDTGELFF
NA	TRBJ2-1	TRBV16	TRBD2	TGTGCCAGCAGCCTATTCGGGAGGGGATACAATGAGCAGTTCTTC	CASSLFGRGYNEQFF
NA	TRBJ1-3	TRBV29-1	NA	TGCAGCGTTGAGGCAGACCTCTCTGGAAACACCATATATTTT	CSVEADLSGNTIYF
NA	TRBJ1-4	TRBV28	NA	TGTGCCAGCAGTTTCCACGCAAGGGATGAAAAACTGTTTTTT	CASSFHARDEKLFF
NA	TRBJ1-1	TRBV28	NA	TGTGCCAGCAGTTTATCCCCAGGGGTCAAGCCTGAAGCTTTCTTT	CASSLSPGVKPEAFF
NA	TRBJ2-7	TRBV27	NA	TGTGCCAGCAGTCAGCTTACCGGGGCCTCCTACGAGCAGTACTTC	CASSQLTGASYEQYF
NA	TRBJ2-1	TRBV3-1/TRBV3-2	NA	TGTGCCAGCACACCAAGGGCAGGGGCGGGGAATGAGCAGTTCTTC	CASTPRAGAGNEQFF
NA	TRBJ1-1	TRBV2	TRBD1	TGTGCCAGCAGGCTTGGACAGGGAGGGACTGAAGCTTTCTTT	CASRLGQGGTEAFF